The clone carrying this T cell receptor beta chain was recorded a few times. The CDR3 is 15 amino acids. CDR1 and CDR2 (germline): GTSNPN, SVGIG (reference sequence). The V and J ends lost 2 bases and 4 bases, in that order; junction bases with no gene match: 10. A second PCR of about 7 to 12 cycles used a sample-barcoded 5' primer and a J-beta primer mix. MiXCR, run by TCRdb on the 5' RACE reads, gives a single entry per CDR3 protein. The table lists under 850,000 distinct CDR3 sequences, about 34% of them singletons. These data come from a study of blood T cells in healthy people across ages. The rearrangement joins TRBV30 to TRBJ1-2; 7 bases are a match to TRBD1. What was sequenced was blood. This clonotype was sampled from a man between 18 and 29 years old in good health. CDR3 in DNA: TGTGCCTGGAGTCGCATCGGACAGGCAAGCTATGGCTACACCTTC. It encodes CAWSRIGQASYGYTF. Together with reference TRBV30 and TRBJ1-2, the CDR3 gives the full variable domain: SQTIHQWPATLVQPVGSPLSLECTVEGTSNPNLYWYRQAAGRGLQLLFYSVGIGQISSEVPQNLSASRPQDRQFILSSKKLLLSDSGFYLCAWSRIGQASYGYTFGSGTRLTVV.